This entry lists 7 T cell receptor beta chains sequenced from one sample in a study of control samples from healthy donors and cancer patients. Sequencing used immunoSEQ multiplex PCR; TCRdb keeps in-frame clones, though not all of them. The sample yields roughly 88,000 clones, 85% seen once. The sample comprised blood. Receptors originate from a man in his thirties or forties in good health.

V and J are TRBV25-1 and TRBJ2-2; D is unresolved. The germline CDR1 and CDR2 sequences are MGHDK and SYGVNS. This CDR3 is built from 13 residues. V lost 3 bases and J lost 7, with 9 bases in between. The CDR3 here is CASSDYLGGELFF. The CDR3 DNA is TGTGCCAGCAGTGATTATCTGGGCGGGGAGCTGTTTTTT.

This clone was seen a single time. V gene TRBV7-2 combines with J gene TRBJ2-1, with D perhaps matching TRBD2 (6 bases). This CDR3 comprises 15 residues. The germline CDR1 and CDR2 sequences are SGHTA and FQGNSA. The germline V and J ends were trimmed by 7 bases and 3 bases, with 16 bases remaining between them. The CDR3: CASNERRGGYNEQFF. The DNA for the CDR3 is TGTGCCAGCAATGAGAGGCGGGGAGGCTACAATGAGCAGTTCTTC.

The chain links TRBV4-1 to TRBJ1-5; unclear D gene. CDR3 length: 13 residues. The V gene lost 1 base and the J gene lost 5 bases, with 6 bases spanning the gap. Germline V gene sequence: CDR1 MGHRA, CDR2 YSYEKL. CDR3 amino acids: CASSQGWDQPQHF. The CDR3 DNA reads TGCGCCAGCAGCCAAGGGTGGGATCAGCCCCAGCATTTT.

V gene TRBV7-9 combines with J gene TRBJ2-2; either TRBD1 or TRBD2 may fit D (6 bases each). The germline V and J ends were trimmed by 5 bases and 5 bases, with 15 bases remaining between them. CDR3 length: 15 amino acids. Per the germline V gene, CDR1 is SEHNR and CDR2 is FQNEAQ (reference sequence). For the CDR3, the DNA is TGTGCCAGCAGCCCGGGGGCAGGGCCTACCGGGGAGCTGTTTTTT. This sequence encodes CASSPGAGPTGELFF.

The V and J genes are TRBV6-7 and TRBJ2-7, with unresolved D. TRBV6-7 is an ORF, with its function uncertain. The CDR3 runs 13 residues. V was trimmed by 4 bases and J by 0 bases, leaving 7 bases between them. CDR3 bases: TGTGCCAGCAGTTTTGACCACTCCTACGAGCAGTACTTC. This codes for CASSFDHSYEQYF.

This chain connects TRBV4-2 to TRBJ2-1; 8 bases line up with TRBD1. CDR3 length: 16 residues. The V gene's germline CDR1 is LGHNA and CDR2 YNFKEQ. V shed 1 base, J shed 0 bases, and the junction held 2 bases outside the gene matches. CDR3 residues: CASSQGQGSSYNEQFF. In DNA form, the CDR3 reads TGTGCCAGCAGCCAAGGACAGGGGAGCTCCTACAATGAGCAGTTCTTC.

The gene calls are TRBV9 and TRBJ2-5, with 9 nucleotides matching TRBD2. CDR1 and CDR2 from the germline V gene are SGDLS and YYNGEE. V was pared by 1 base and J by 1 base, with 5 bases of the junction left unmatched. The CDR3 is 16 amino acids. CDR3 sequence reads: CASSVSAGGSQETQYF. CDR3 sequence (DNA): TGTGCCAGCAGCGTATCAGCGGGGGGATCCCAAGAGACCCAGTACTTC.